These T cell receptor beta chains were read from a single sample in a study of shared clonotypes between healthy human individuals. Here immunoSEQ multiplex PCR was the method, and the copy in TCRdb shows in-frame clones only, minus some. Of around 690,000 clones in the sample, about 90% were seen once. Sequencing was carried out using memory CD8+ T cells from PBMCs. The receptor source for this set is a man younger than 35 in good health. Some clones in this sample may be carry-over from other donors' samples. CDR3s include the opening cysteine and the closing phenylalanine or tryptophan. D genes are given only for firm matches. Clone size is shown for a subset of rows, as once, few, many or a class of expanded clone.

clone_size	v_call	d_call	j_call	cdr3_nt	cdr3_aa
-	TRBV19	-	TRBJ2-7	TGTGCCAGTAGTATATTCGAGGGGCACTCCTACGAGCAGTACTTC	CASSIFEGHSYEQYF
-	TRBV6-1	-	TRBJ1-1	TGTGCCAGCAGTGCCGAACAGGGACTTCCCAACACTGAAGCTTTCTTT	CASSAEQGLPNTEAFF
-	TRBV12-5	-	TRBJ2-3	TGTGCTAGTGGTGCCCCCGCGGGGGCTAGCGGCACAGATACGCAGTATTTT	CASGAPAGASGTDTQYF
-	TRBV7-6	TRBD1	TRBJ1-4	TGTGCCAGCAGCCAGGGGGCATCTAATGAAAAACTGTTTTTT	CASSQGASNEKLFF
-	TRBV7-9	TRBD1	TRBJ2-2	TGTGCCAGCAGCCCCCCGCAAGGGACAGAGCCTTCGAACACCGGGGAGCTGTTTTTT	CASSPPQGTEPSNTGELFF
-	TRBV14	TRBD1	TRBJ2-7	TGTGCCAGCAGCCAAGAACAGGGGGCCTCCTACGAGCAGTACTTC	CASSQEQGASYEQYF
-	TRBV12-5	-	TRBJ1-2	TGTGCTAGTGACCTTTGGGGGGGGATCGGTGGCTACACCTTC	CASDLWGGIGGYTF
once	TRBV7-2	TRBD1	TRBJ1-1	TGTGCCAGCAGCTTATTCGGGACAGGGTCTGAAGCTTTCTTT	CASSLFGTGSEAFF
few	TRBV10-3	TRBD1	TRBJ2-1	TGTGCCATGGGCCCAGGGGGCTCGGATGAGCAGTTCTTC	CAMGPGGSDEQFF
-	TRBV27	TRBD2	TRBJ2-7	TGTGCCAGCAGCGATAGACTAGCGGGTTCCTACGAGCAGTACTTC	CASSDRLAGSYEQYF
-	TRBV19	-	TRBJ2-1	TGTGCCAGTAGTATCCTTGGTGGCTACAATGAGCAGTTCTTC	CASSILGGYNEQFF
once	TRBV30	-	TRBJ1-5	TGTGCCTGGAGTGTACGGCAGGGGATCCAGCCCCAGCATTTT	CAWSVRQGIQPQHF
-	TRBV27	TRBD2	TRBJ2-1	TGTGCCAGCAGTACCCTAATGTCTAGCGGATACAATGAGCAGTTCTTC	CASSTLMSSGYNEQFF
-	TRBV4-1	-	TRBJ1-2	TGCGCCAGCAGCCAAGTTGGGTCAGGGGTAGGCTACACCTTC	CASSQVGSGVGYTF
-	TRBV6-6	-	TRBJ1-2	TGTGCCGCCCTTTGGGGCAATGGAGGCTACACCTTC	CAALWGNGGYTF
-	TRBV15	-	TRBJ1-3	TGTGCCACCAGCAGAGATCTCAACTCTGGAAACACCATATATTTT	CATSRDLNSGNTIYF
-	TRBV18	-	TRBJ1-1	TGTGCCAGCTCACCGGGAAGGGGCCAAGGCACTGAAGCTTTCTTT	CASSPGRGQGTEAFF
-	TRBV15	-	TRBJ1-3	TGTGCCACCAGCAGAGAAAGGGTCTTATCGGGAAACACCATATATTTT	CATSRERVLSGNTIYF